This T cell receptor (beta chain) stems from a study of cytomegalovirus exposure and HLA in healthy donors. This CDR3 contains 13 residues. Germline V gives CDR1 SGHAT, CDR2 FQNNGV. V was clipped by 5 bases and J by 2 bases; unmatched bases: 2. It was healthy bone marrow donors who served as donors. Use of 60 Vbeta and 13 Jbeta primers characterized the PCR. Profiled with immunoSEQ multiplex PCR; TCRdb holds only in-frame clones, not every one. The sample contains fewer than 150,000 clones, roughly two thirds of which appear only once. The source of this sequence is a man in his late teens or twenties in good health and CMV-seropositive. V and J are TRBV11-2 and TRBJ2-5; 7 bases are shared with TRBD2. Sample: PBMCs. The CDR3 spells CASSRTRQETQYF. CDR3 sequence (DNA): TGTGCCAGCAGCCGGACTAGACAAGAGACCCAGTACTTC.